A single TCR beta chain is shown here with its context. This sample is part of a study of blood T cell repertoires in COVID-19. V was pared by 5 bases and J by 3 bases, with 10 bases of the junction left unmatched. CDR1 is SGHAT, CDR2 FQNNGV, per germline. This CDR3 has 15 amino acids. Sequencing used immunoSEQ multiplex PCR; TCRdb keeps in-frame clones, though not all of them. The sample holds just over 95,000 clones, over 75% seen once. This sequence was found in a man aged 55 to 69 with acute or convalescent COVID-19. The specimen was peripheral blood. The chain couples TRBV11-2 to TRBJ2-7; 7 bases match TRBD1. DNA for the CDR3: TGTGCCAGCAGCCCCCGGGCAGGGGGTGTCTACGAGCAGTACGTC. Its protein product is CASSPRAGGVYEQYV.